This T cell receptor beta chain was documented in a study of PD-1 blockade in mismatch repair-deficient tumors. Whole-study context: All were previously treated, progressing patients with eleven to twelve mismatch repair-deficient cancer types.

Overall study results and limits: Rapid post-treatment expansion, then contraction, generally preceding radiologic response, marked tumor-resident clones.

TCRdb's table, derived via immunoSEQ multiplex PCR, lists solely in-frame clones and lacks some. The sample lists about 51,000 clones; roughly 80% were seen once. A note on this clone: Its cognate antigen is unknown.

All patients were mismatch repair deficient, assessed by either PCR or immunohistochemistry. TCR sequencing covered three patients who responded to pembrolizumab. The TCR originated in an adult with mismatch repair-deficient cancer. The material was peripheral blood, obtained approximately 20 weeks after starting pembrolizumab.

CDR3 protein: CASSLGGRVGEQFF. The CDR3, as DNA: TGTGCCAGCAGCTTAGGCGGGAGGGTTGGTGAGCAGTTCTTC. The chain has TRBV11-1 and TRBJ2-1; 9 nucleotides line up with TRBD2. The CDR3 contains 14 residues. The V and J ends lost 1 base and 9 bases, in that order; junction bases with no gene match: 4. The germline CDR1 and CDR2 sequences are SGHAT and FQDESV (reference sequence).